The 12 T cell receptor beta chains given below trace back to one sample, sequenced in a study of post-analysis software for immune sequencing data. Study-level findings and limits: The five TRBV segments detected at higher frequency in patients than in controls included TRBV5-6, TRBV5-1 and TRBV20-1.

Sequencing libraries made from TCR beta cDNA carried unique molecular identifiers. TCRdb re-analysed the PCR reads in MiXCR, keeping a single row per CDR3 protein. The table shows fewer than 850,000 distinct CDR3 sequences, with 30% occurring only once. These TCRs are of unknown antigen specificity. The sequenced sample was blood. The receptor set was obtained from a girl aged 5 to 17 with multiple sclerosis.

This clonotype was picked up a small number of times. The chain employs TRBV6-5 and TRBJ2-1, with D hard to call. Germline V gene sequence: CDR1 MNHEY, CDR2 SVGAGI. Trimming pared 0 bases from V and 9 bases from J, leaving 6 bases between. This CDR3 has 12 amino acids. Written as DNA, the CDR3 is TGTGCCAGCAGTTACTCGAACTCTGAGCAGTTCTTC. Amino acids: CASSYSNSEQFF.

In nucleotides, the CDR3 is TGTGCCAGCAGCTTGTTCAGGGCAGATACGCAGTATTTT. It yields the protein CASSLFRADTQYF. The V gene is TRBV7-9, the J gene TRBJ2-3; tentatively, D is TRBD1 (5 bases). CDR1 is SEHNR, CDR2 FQNEAQ, per germline (reference sequence). This CDR3 has 13 amino acids. V lost 3 bases, J lost 4 bases, and 8 bases lay in between. Combining the CDR3 with reference TRBV7-9 and TRBJ2-3 gives the whole variable domain DTGVSQNPRHKITKRGQNVTFRCDPISEHNRLYWYRQTLGQGPEFLTYFQNEAQLEKSRLLSDRFSAERPKGSFSTLEIQRTEQGDSAMYLCASSLFRADTQYFGPGTRLTVL.

This chain connects TRBV20-1 to TRBJ2-3; 11 nucleotides match TRBD2. This CDR3 contains 14 residues. V dropped 5 bases and J dropped 8; count of bases not matched to a gene: 9. The germline CDR1 and CDR2 sequences are DFQATT and SNEGSKA (reference sequence). CDR3 sequence: CSAYPSGRNGTQYF. The CDR3 DNA reads as TGCAGTGCTTACCCTAGCGGGAGGAACGGTACGCAGTATTTT.

V gene TRBV25-1 combines with J gene TRBJ1-5; D is ambiguous. The V end lost 5 bases, the J end lost 6 bases, and 14 bases lay between the germline ends. The length of the CDR3 is 14 residues. Germline V gives CDR1 MGHDK, CDR2 SYGVNS. The CDR3 DNA reads TGTGCCAGCAGTTTATTCGGGGAAGGTCAGCCCCAGCATTTT. Its translation is CASSLFGEGQPQHF.

The genes are TRBV6-5 and TRBJ1-1; D is ambiguous. The V gene's germline CDR1 is MNHEY and CDR2 SVGAGI. CDR3 size: 15 residues. The V end lost 2 bases, the J end lost 0 bases, and 10 bases lay between the germline ends. CDR3 DNA sequence: TGTGCCAGCAGTTACGATCGGACGGTGAACACTGAAGCTTTCTTT. This codes for CASSYDRTVNTEAFF.

This clonotype has a count of ten or more. The chain's CDR3 is CSVMIQETQYF. CDR3 coding DNA: TGCAGTGTTATGATCCAAGAGACCCAGTACTTC. The chain carries TRBV20-1 and TRBJ2-5; D remains ambiguous. From germline, CDR1 is DFQATT and CDR2 SNEGSKA (reference sequence). Deletions cut 7 bases from V and 1 base from J, with 7 bases between. This CDR3 comprises 11 residues.

The chain combines TRBV9 with TRBJ2-7, with a possible D match to TRBD2 (6 bases). Germline values: CDR1 SGDLS, CDR2 YYNGEE. The CDR3 totals 14 residues. Trimming pared 0 bases from V and 8 bases from J, leaving 15 bases between. The CDR3 coding sequence is TGTGCCAGCAGCGTAGGGGTAGCGGAGGGGAAGCAGTACTTC. The encoded protein is CASSVGVAEGKQYF. Full variable domain (rest looked up from reference TRBV9 and TRBJ2-7): DSGVTQTPKHLITATGQRVTLRCSPRSGDLSVYWYQQSLDQGLQFLIQYYNGEERAKGNILERFSAQQFPDLHSELNLSSLELGDSALYFCASSVGVAEGKQYFGPGTRLTVT.

This sequence joins TRBV6-2 or TRBV6-3 and TRBJ2-1; perhaps TRBD2 as D (6 bases). Germline values: CDR1 MNHEY, CDR2 SVGEGT. V lost 6 bases to trimming and J lost 9 bases, with 18 bases between them. The length of the CDR3 is 14 residues. As DNA, the CDR3 is TGTGCCAGCAGGTACCCGCGGGATCGGAGTGAGCAGTTCTTC. It is translated as CASRYPRDRSEQFF.

This clonotype was recorded a few times. The chain has TRBV19 and TRBJ1-1; 8 positions match TRBD1. V shed 9 bases and J 3 bases; nucleotides not matched to a gene: 12. There are 15 residues in the CDR3. Looked up from germline, CDR1 is LNHDA and CDR2 is SQIVND (reference sequence). The CDR3 loop reads CASRPSGGGDTEAFF. In DNA, the CDR3 is TGTGCCAGCAGGCCGTCAGGGGGCGGGGACACTGAAGCTTTCTTT.

The rearrangement joins TRBV29-1 to TRBJ2-2; D tentatively fits TRBD1 or TRBD2 (6 bases each). Germline CDR1 is SQVTM and CDR2 is ANQGSEA. This CDR3 contains 15 residues. Trimming shortened V by 0 bases and J by 3 bases, and 11 bases separated the two germline ends. CDR3 amino acids: CSVEDPGAYTGELFF. CDR3 DNA: TGCAGCGTTGAAGATCCGGGGGCTTACACCGGGGAGCTGTTTTTT.

This clonotype was counted only a few times. V and J are TRBV27 and TRBJ1-1; 8 bases line up with TRBD1. Looked up from germline, CDR1 is MNHEY and CDR2 is SMNVEV (reference sequence). This CDR3 is built from 16 residues. V shed 3 bases and J 0 bases; nucleotides not matched to a gene: 6. CDR3 bases: TGTGCCAGCAGTTTGAGGGCAGGGGGCATGAACACTGAAGCTTTCTTT. Encoded protein: CASSLRAGGMNTEAFF.

The chain employs TRBV20-1 and TRBJ2-7, with D possibly TRBD1 on 9 matching bases. The CDR3 is made up of 17 amino acids. V lost 6 bases, J lost 3 bases, and 27 bases lay in between. The germline gives CDR1 DFQATT, CDR2 SNEGSKA (reference sequence). The CDR3 spells CSARPGTGRLAGYEQYF. In DNA, the CDR3 is TGCAGTGCCAGACCCGGGACAGGGAGGCTAGCGGGCTACGAGCAGTACTTC.